This T cell receptor beta chain is from a study of T-cell reconstitution after alpha-beta-depleted transplantation in children. This clonotype has at least ten counts. CDR3 size: 13 residues. The germline CDR1 and CDR2 sequences are SGHVS and FQNEAQ. V was trimmed by 0 bases and J by 0 bases, leaving 1 base between them. Unique molecular identifiers tagged the TCRbeta library. TCRdb redid the calling of the PCR reads with MiXCR, one entry per CDR3 protein. The table lists approximately 240,000 distinct CDR3 sequences, approximately 9.9% of them singletons. The source is a human donor who donated a stem cell graft to a child with SCID. This specimen consisted of PBMCs from the stem cell graft donor, obtained from the stem cell graft. This sequence joins TRBV7-8 and TRBJ2-3; no clear D. CDR3 nucleotide sequence: TGTGCCAGCAGCTTAGCTAGCACAGATACGCAGTATTTT. Its translation: CASSLASTDTQYF. The full variable domain, its missing parts supplied by reference TRBV7-8 and TRBJ2-3, is GAGVSQSPRYKVAKRGQDVALRCDPISGHVSLFWYQQALGQGPEFLTYFQNEAQLDKSGLPSDRFFAERPEGSVSTLKIQRTQQEDSAVYLCASSLASTDTQYFGPGTRLTVL.